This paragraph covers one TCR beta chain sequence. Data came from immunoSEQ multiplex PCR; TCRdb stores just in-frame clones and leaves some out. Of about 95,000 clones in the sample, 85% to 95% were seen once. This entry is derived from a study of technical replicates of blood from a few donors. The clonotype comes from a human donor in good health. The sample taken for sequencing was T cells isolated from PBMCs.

Here the CDR3 reads CASSLGQGARKTQYF. CDR3 sequence (DNA): TGTGCCAGCAGCTTGGGACAGGGGGCGCGGAAGACCCAGTACTTC. The V gene is TRBV5-6, the J gene TRBJ2-5, with 10 bases identical to TRBD1. The V segment lost 0 bases and the J segment 6 bases; nucleotides outside the gene matches: 5. From germline, CDR1 is SGHDT and CDR2 YYEEEE. This CDR3 has 15 residues.